Listed below are T cell receptor beta chains from one sample, sequenced in a study of blood T cell repertoires in COVID-19. This table comes from immunoSEQ multiplex PCR, and its TCRdb copy is limited to in-frame clones, with some not included. This sample yields a few hundred thousand clones, of which about 86% are seen a single time; 6.2% belongs to the top ten. Sequencing input: peripheral blood. The receptors were sampled from a man between 60 and 70 years old who had recovered from COVID-19. CDR3s leave out the opening cysteine and the closing phenylalanine or tryptophan. Each record gives: V gene, D gene, CDR3 protein. A D gene is named only where the DNA matches it firmly.

V gene: TRBV28
D gene: .
CDR3 protein: ASSSPWLAYEQY

V gene: TRBV12-5
D gene: TRBD1
CDR3 protein: ASGLALRTGIGF

V gene: TRBV27
D gene: .
CDR3 protein: ASRPRETYNEQF

V gene: TRBV18
D gene: .
CDR3 protein: ASSPLRTVSPGVNTEAF

V gene: TRBV6-5
D gene: TRBD2
CDR3 protein: ASSYSRLAGVNEQY

V gene: TRBV30
D gene: .
CDR3 protein: AWSVETYYGYT

V gene: TRBV5-1
D gene: .
CDR3 protein: ASTPTGNNEKLF

V gene: TRBV11-2
D gene: .
CDR3 protein: ASSQGGITEAF

V gene: TRBV6-1
D gene: .
CDR3 protein: ASSEDRQYGYT

V gene: TRBV18
D gene: .
CDR3 protein: ASSPPRAASTDTQY

V gene: TRBV18
D gene: TRBD1
CDR3 protein: ASSPRTGQGTDTQY

V gene: TRBV5-4
D gene: .
CDR3 protein: ASSADRWNTEAF

V gene: TRBV18
D gene: .
CDR3 protein: ASSPPRAYNEQF

V gene: TRBV28
D gene: TRBD1
CDR3 protein: ASGDRGRGTEAF

V gene: TRBV27
D gene: TRBD2
CDR3 protein: ASRSGHPYNEQF

V gene: TRBV7-2
D gene: .
CDR3 protein: ASRTGLVTTTRHEAF

V gene: TRBV18
D gene: .
CDR3 protein: ASSPRENRNTEAF

V gene: TRBV7-2
D gene: .
CDR3 protein: ASSLRSEETGSPLH

V gene: TRBV2
D gene: TRBD2
CDR3 protein: ATKLGGEGSEQF

V gene: TRBV28
D gene: .
CDR3 protein: ASSFGRENEQF

V gene: TRBV10-3
D gene: .
CDR3 protein: AISEGYGGTVGNQPQH

V gene: TRBV28
D gene: TRBD2
CDR3 protein: ASSTAGGEQY

V gene: TRBV24-1
D gene: TRBD2
CDR3 protein: ATSGVSGRAHNEQF

V gene: TRBV6-4
D gene: .
CDR3 protein: ASSDSEVPVNEQF

V gene: TRBV12-3/TRBV12-4
D gene: TRBD1
CDR3 protein: ASSYTGEGYT

V gene: TRBV9
D gene: TRBD2
CDR3 protein: ASSVGSGGPDNEQF

V gene: TRBV5-4
D gene: TRBD1
CDR3 protein: ASSPYSGTGVPETQY

V gene: TRBV7-3
D gene: TRBD2
CDR3 protein: ASSAGGSSYNEQF

V gene: TRBV5-1
D gene: .
CDR3 protein: ASSTQALPYTGELF

V gene: TRBV1
D gene: .
CDR3 protein: TSSQGSSGNTDTQY

V gene: TRBV18
D gene: .
CDR3 protein: ASSPPSSPGTEQY